This T cell receptor beta chain stems from a study of response to subunit inactivated influenza vaccine. The study, taken as a whole, reports: The authors suggested that every seasonal influenza vaccination recruits few new T cells.

TCRdb processed the RT-PCR reads anew with MiXCR; each CDR3 protein has one entry. The table lists fewer than 200,000 distinct CDR3 sequences, about 10% of them singletons, with about 11% in the top ten. Points on this clonotype: Antigen: not known.

Trimming left V 6 bases short and J 7 bases short, with 15 bases between. CDR3 size: 13 residues. CDR1 is SGHTA and CDR2 is FQGNSA in the germline V gene. This receptor was identified in a man aged 50-59 years who received an inactivated influenza vaccine. Sequenced material: non-naive T cells sorted from PBMCs, taken on the day of vaccination. This chain uses TRBV7-2 with TRBJ1-2, with D perhaps TRBD1 (6 bases). DNA for the CDR3: TGTGCCAGCAGTTTCGACAGGCAGGGTGGCTACACCTTC. Protein: CASSFDRQGGYTF.